In this sample, the clone carrying this T cell receptor (beta chain) turned up many times. V dropped 8 bases and J dropped 7; count of bases not matched to a gene: 16. Germline V gene sequence: CDR1 MNHEY, CDR2 SMNVEV (reference sequence). This CDR3 is 15 amino acids long. The use of a sample-barcoded 5' primer and a J-beta primer mix characterized a second PCR of 7 to 11 cycles. TCRdb redid the calling of the 5' RACE reads with MiXCR, one entry per CDR3 protein. The repertoire holds around 990,000 distinct CDR3 sequences, with under 30% as singletons. This record belongs to a study of blood T cells in healthy people across ages. These data were likewise used in another study, on T cells of mothers and their children.

This receptor was identified in a girl aged 2-10 years in good health. Sample: blood. The chain has TRBV27 and TRBJ1-2; 7 positions match TRBD1. The chain's CDR3 is CASASIDTGVGGYTF. In DNA form, the CDR3 reads TGTGCCAGCGCCTCAATCGATACAGGGGTTGGTGGCTACACCTTC.